The present entry profiles one T cell receptor beta chain with its context. Antigen: not known. The same CDR3 also results from other DNA sequences found in this sample. This sample is part of a study of PD-1 blockade in classical Hodgkin lymphoma. Study-level results: The drivers behind the repertoire differences, possibly disease activity or prior therapy, remain undefined. The study reported lower baseline TCR diversity in newly diagnosed patients than in healthy donors.

Data came from immunoSEQ multiplex PCR; TCRdb stores just in-frame clones and leaves some out. The sample lists tens of thousands of clones, 90% to 95% occurring once. Stated time point: newly diagnosed, previously untreated cHL patient sample. Acting as the comparison were PBMCs from newly diagnosed, untreated classical Hodgkin lymphoma. The sample taken for sequencing was peripheral blood mononuclear cells (PBMCs). The sequence was obtained from a human donor with classical Hodgkin lymphoma.

The CDR3 region has the DNA TGTGCCTGGAGTAATCCGGGACAGGGGTATGACGAGCAGTACTTC. Its protein product is CAWSNPGQGYDEQYF. V gene TRBV30 combines with J gene TRBJ2-7; 10 bases match TRBD1. The CDR3 runs to 15 residues. The J segment lost 5 bases and the V segment lost 2 bases, leaving 9 bases of the junction unmatched. Germline CDR1 is GTSNPN and CDR2 is SVGIG (reference sequence).